Listed here is a single TCR beta chain. Its antigen is still unknown. The entry originates in a study of T cell responses to AZD1222 COVID-19 vaccine. Study-level findings and limits: Receipt of two AZD1222 doses was followed by a rise in Spike-specific TCR breadth and depth. Among spike-specific TCRs, nearly half reportedly target unmutated variant regions. The donors showed a predominance of white British ancestry and of females, with possible underestimation of clonal diversity. The peak T cell response came first, and repertoires were sampled only after it.

Using immunoSEQ multiplex PCR, the repertoire was profiled, and TCRdb retains in-frame clones only, with some absent. The sample consists of about 19,000 clones, approximately 80% of them appearing once. There are 14 residues in the CDR3. The V segment lost 7 bases and the J segment 7 bases; nucleotides outside the gene matches: 9. Germline-derived CDR1 and CDR2 are SGDLS and YYNGEE. This sample comprised peripheral blood, obtained 28 days after the second AZD1222 dose. The chain recombines TRBV9 with TRBJ2-7; TRBD1 agrees at 12 bases. This receptor was obtained from an adult who received the AZD1222 COVID-19 vaccine. CDR3 DNA: TGTGCCAGCTGGGAGGGACAGGGGGCGGGTGAGCAGTACTTC. This encodes CASWEGQGAGEQYF.